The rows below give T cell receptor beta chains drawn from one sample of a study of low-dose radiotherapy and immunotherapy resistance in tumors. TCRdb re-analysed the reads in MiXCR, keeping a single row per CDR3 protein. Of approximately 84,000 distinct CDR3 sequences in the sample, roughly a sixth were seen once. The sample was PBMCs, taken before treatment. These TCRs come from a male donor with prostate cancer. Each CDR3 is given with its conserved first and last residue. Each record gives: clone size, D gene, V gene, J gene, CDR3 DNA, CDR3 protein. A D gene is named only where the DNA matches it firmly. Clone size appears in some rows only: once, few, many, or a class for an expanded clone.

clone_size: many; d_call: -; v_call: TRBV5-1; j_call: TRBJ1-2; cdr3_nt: TGCGCCAGCAGCTTGGAAACAGGCCCCTATGGCTACACCTTC; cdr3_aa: CASSLETGPYGYTF
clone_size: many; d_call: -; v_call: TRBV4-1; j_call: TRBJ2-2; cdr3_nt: TGCGCCAGCAGCCAAGATCCCGGGGAGCTGTTTTTT; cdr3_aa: CASSQDPGELFF
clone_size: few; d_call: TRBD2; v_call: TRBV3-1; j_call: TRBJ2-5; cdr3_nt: TGTGCCAGCAGCCACAATGCGGGGGGGCAGGAGACCCAGTACTTC; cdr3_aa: CASSHNAGGQETQYF
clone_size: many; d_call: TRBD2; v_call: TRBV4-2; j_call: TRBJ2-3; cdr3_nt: TGTGCCAGCAGCCAGCTCGCTAGCGGGGGGGCCGAAGGCACAGATACGCAGTATTTT; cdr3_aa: CASSQLASGGAEGTDTQYF
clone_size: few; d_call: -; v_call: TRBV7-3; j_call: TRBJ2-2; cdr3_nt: TGTGCCAGCAGCTTAACGGGGGCTAACACCGGGGAGCTGTTTTTT; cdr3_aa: CASSLTGANTGELFF
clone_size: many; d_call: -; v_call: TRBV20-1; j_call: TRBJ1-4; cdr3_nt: TGCAGTGCTAGAGATTTTCGAGTATCGGCTAATGAAAAACTGTTTTTT; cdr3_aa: CSARDFRVSANEKLFF
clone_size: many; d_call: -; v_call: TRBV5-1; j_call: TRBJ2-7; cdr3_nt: TGCGCCAGCAGCTTGGCGGTATCGTCCTACGAGCAGTACTTC; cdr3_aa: CASSLAVSSYEQYF
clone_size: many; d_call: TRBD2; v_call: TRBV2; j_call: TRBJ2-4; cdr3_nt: TGTGCCAGCGGAGCGGGGGGCCCCGGAAACATTCAGTACTTC; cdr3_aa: CASGAGGPGNIQYF
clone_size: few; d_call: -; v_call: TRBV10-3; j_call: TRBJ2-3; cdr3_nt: TGTGCCATCAGTGAGTCGAGCCGATTCACAGATACGCAGTATTTT; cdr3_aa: CAISESSRFTDTQYF
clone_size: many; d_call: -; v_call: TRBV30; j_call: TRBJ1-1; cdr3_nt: TGTGCCTGGAAGGTAACGGTTTGGACTGAAGCTTTCTTT; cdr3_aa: CAWKVTVWTEAFF
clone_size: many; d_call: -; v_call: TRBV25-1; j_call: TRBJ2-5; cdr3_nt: TGTGCCAGCAGTGACTTGGCAGACTCAGGAGAGACCCAGTACTTC; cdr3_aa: CASSDLADSGETQYF
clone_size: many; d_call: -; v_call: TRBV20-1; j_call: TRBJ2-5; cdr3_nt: TGCAGTGCCCACGAGGGGCAAGAGACCCAGTACTTC; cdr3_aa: CSAHEGQETQYF
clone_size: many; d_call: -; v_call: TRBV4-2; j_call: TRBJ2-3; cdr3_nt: TGTGCCAGCAGCCAAGATCGGACCGGGAATACGCAGTATTTT; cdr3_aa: CASSQDRTGNTQYF
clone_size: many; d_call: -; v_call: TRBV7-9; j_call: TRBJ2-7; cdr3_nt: TGTGCCAGCAGCTTAAACGCCGGGGAGCAGTACTTC; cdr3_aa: CASSLNAGEQYF
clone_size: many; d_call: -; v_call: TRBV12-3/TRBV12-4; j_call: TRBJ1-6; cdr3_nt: TGTGCCAGCAGTACCGGGGGGGGACGTAATAATTCACCCCTCCACTTT; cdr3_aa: CASSTGGGRNNSPLHF
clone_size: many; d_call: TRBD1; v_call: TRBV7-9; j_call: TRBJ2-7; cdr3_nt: TGTGCCAGCAGCTCGGACAGGGGAGACGAGCAGTACTTC; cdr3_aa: CASSSDRGDEQYF
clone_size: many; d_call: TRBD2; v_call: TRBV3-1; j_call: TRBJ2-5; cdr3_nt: TGTGCCAGCAGCCCTCGGACCGCGACGGGGGGGACCCAGTACTTC; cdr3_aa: CASSPRTATGGTQYF
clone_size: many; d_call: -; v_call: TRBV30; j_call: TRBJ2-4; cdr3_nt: TGTGCCTGGAGTGATCCGGGGGCCAAAAACATTCAGTACTTC; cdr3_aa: CAWSDPGAKNIQYF
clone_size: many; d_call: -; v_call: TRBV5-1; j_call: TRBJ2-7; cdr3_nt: TGCGCCAGCAGCTTCGGGACACGGAGTTACGAGCAGTACTTC; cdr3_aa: CASSFGTRSYEQYF
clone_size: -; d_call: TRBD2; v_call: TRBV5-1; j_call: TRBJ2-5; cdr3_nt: TGCGCCAGCAGCAGCGGACTAGCGGAACAAGAGACCCAGTACTTC; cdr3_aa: CASSSGLAEQETQYF
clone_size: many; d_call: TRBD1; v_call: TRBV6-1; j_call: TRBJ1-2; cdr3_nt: TGTGCCAGCAGCCGTCTCGACAGGGGCGGAGGAGGCTACACCTTC; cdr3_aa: CASSRLDRGGGGYTF
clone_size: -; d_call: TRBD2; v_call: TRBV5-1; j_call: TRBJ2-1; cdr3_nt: TGCGCCAGCAGCCCCGAACTAGCGTTTGAGCAGTTCTTC; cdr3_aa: CASSPELAFEQFF
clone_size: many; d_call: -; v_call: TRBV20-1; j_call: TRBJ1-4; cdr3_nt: TGCAGTGCTAGAGATCGTGCAGGGCTAAATGAAAAACTGTTTTTT; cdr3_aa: CSARDRAGLNEKLFF
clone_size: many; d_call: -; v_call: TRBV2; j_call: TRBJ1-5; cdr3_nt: TGTGCCAGCAGGCCATCAGAGACCAATCAGCCCCAGCATTTT; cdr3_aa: CASRPSETNQPQHF
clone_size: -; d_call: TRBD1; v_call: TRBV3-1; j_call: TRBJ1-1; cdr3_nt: TGTGCCAGCAGCCAACAAGACAGGGGAGCGCTGGAAGCTTTCTTT; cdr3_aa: CASSQQDRGALEAFF
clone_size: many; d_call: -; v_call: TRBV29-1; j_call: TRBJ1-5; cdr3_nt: TGCAGCGTCGCTTCTAGCGACAGCAATCAGCCCCAGCATTTT; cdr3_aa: CSVASSDSNQPQHF
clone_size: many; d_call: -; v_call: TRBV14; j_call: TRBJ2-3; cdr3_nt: TGTGCCAGCAGCCAAGATGAGGCGAGGGCAGATACGCAGTATTTT; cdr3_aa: CASSQDEARADTQYF
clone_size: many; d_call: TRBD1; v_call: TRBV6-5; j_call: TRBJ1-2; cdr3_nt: TGTGCCAGCAGTTACGGGGGACAGGGGGGAAGGTATGGCTACACCTTC; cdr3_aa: CASSYGGQGGRYGYTF
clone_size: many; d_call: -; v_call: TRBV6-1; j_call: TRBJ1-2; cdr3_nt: TGTGCCAGCAGTGAAGCCCCCTCACGGGATGGCTACACCTTC; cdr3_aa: CASSEAPSRDGYTF
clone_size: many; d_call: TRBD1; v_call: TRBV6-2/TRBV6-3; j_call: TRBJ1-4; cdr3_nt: TGTGCCAGCAGTTTGGGACAGGTTGAAAAACTGTTTTTT; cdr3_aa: CASSLGQVEKLFF
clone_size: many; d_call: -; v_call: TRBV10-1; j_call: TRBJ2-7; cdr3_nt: TGCGCCAGCATCCTAACCCGAAGGAGATTAACCTACGAGCAGTACTTC; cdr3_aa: CASILTRRRLTYEQYF
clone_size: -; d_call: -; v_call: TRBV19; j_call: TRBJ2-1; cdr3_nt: TGTGCCAGTAGTATTGGTCAGAACAATGAGCAGTTCTTC; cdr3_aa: CASSIGQNNEQFF
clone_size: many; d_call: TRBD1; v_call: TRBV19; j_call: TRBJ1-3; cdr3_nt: TGTGCCAGTAGTCGACAGGGAATCCGCTCTGGAAACACCATATATTTT; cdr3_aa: CASSRQGIRSGNTIYF
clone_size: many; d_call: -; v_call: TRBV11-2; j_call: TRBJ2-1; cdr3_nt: TGTGCCAGCAGCCAGGGTAGGGGTTCCTACAATGAGCAGTTCTTC; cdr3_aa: CASSQGRGSYNEQFF
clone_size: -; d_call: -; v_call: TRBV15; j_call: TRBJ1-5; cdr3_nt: TGTGCCACCAGCAGAGATTTTAACAGGCAAAATCAGCCCCAGCATTTT; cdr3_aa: CATSRDFNRQNQPQHF
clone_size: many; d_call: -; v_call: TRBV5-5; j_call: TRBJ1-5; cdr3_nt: TGTGCCAGCAGCTTGGATCCCCCCGACAGCCCCAATCAGCCCCAGCATTTT; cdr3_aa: CASSLDPPDSPNQPQHF
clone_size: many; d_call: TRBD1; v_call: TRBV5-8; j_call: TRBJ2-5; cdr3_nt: TGTGCCAGCAGCTTTGGGACAGGGCGGGAAGAGACCCAGTACTTC; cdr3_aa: CASSFGTGREETQYF
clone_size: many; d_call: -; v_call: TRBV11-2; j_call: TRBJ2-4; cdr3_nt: TGTGCCAGCAGCTTAGTAGGGTTCAGCGCCAAAAACATTCAGTACTTC; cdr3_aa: CASSLVGFSAKNIQYF
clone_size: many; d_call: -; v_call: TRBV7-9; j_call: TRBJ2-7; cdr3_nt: TGTGCCAGCACCCCAGGTGGCGGACTGGGGGACACCTACGAGCAGTACTTC; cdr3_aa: CASTPGGGLGDTYEQYF
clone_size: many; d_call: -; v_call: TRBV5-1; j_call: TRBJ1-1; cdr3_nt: TGCGCCAGCAGCTTGGTATCTGTTAACACTGAAGCTTTCTTT; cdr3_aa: CASSLVSVNTEAFF
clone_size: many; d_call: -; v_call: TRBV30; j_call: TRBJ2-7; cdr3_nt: TGTGCCTGGAGTGTATCCTCGAGGGAGCAGTACTTC; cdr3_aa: CAWSVSSREQYF
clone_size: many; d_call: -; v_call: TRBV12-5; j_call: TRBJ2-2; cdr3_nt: TGTGCTAGTGCCCCAACCAACACCGGGGAGCTGTTTTTT; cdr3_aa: CASAPTNTGELFF
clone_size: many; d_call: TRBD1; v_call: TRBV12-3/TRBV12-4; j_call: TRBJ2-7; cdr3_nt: TGTGCCAGCAGTCTAAGGACAGGGGGATTGGGCGAGCAGTACTTC; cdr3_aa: CASSLRTGGLGEQYF
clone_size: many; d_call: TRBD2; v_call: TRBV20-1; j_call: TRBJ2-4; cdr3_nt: TGCAGTGCTAAGAAGCGGGGGTTATCAAACATTCAGTACTTC; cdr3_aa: CSAKKRGLSNIQYF
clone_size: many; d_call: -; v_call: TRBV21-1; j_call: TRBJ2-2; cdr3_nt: TGTGCCAGCAGCATCGACAGGGGGTTAGAGAACACCGGGGAGCTGTTTTTT; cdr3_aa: CASSIDRGLENTGELFF
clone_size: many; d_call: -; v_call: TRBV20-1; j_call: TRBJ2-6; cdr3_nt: TGCAGTGCTCAGTACCGCTCTGGGGCCAACGTCCTGACTTTC; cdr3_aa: CSAQYRSGANVLTF
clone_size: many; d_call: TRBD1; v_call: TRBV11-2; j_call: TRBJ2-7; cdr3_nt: TGTGCCAGCAGCTTCCAAGTCCGGACAGGGTTCGAGCAGTACTTC; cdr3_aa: CASSFQVRTGFEQYF
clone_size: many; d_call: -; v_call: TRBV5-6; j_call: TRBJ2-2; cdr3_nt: TGTGCCAGCAGCTTGGGCCGGACCCAGAACACCGGGGAGCTGTTTTTT; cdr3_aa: CASSLGRTQNTGELFF
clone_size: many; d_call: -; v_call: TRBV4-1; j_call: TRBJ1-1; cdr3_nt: TGCGCCAGCAGCCAACTACAGGGGAACACTGAAGCTTTCTTT; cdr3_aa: CASSQLQGNTEAFF
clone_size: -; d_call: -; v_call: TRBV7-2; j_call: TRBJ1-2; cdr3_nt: TGTGCCAGCAACACAGCCCGTGTGAGGGCCAACTATGGCTACACCTTC; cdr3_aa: CASNTARVRANYGYTF
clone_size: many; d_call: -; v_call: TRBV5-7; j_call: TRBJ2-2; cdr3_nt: TGTGCCAGCAGCCCCAGCCCGGGGGACCCTTACAACACCGGGGAGCTGTTTTTT; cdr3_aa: CASSPSPGDPYNTGELFF
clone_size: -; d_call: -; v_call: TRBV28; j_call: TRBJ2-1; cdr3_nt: TGTGCCAGCAGGCCCCCGGAACAGGGAACAAATGAGCAGTTCTTC; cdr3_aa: CASRPPEQGTNEQFF
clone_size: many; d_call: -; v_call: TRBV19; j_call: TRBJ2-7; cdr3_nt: TGTGCCAGTAGTGTCACTTTCGGCGAGCAGTACTTC; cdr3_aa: CASSVTFGEQYF
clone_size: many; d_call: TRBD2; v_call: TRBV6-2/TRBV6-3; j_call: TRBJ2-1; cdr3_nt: TGTGCCAGCAGCCCTAGCGGGGGGACTTACAATGAGCAGTTCTTC; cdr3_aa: CASSPSGGTYNEQFF
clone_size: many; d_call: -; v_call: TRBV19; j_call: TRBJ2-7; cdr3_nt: TGTGCCAGTAGTGCCGCCAGGGGTCCCTCCTCCTACGAGCAGTACTTC; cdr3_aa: CASSAARGPSSYEQYF
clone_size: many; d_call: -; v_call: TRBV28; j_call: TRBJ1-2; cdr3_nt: TGTGCCAGCAGTCCGCCGGGGAACCTCTATGGCTACACCTTC; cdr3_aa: CASSPPGNLYGYTF
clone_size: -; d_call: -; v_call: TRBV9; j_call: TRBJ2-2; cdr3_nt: TGTGCCAGCAGCGTAATCGAAGCCACCGGGGAGCTGTTTTTT; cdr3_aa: CASSVIEATGELFF